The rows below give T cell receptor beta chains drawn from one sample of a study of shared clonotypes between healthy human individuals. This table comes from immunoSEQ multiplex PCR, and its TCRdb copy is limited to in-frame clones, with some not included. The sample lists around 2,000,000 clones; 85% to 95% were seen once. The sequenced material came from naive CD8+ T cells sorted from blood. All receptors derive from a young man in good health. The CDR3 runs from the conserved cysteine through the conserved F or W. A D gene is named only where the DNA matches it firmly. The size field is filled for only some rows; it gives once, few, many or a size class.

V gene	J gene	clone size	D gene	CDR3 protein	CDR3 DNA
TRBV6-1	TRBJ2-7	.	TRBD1	CASSGDSLYEQYF	TGTGCCAGCAGCGGGGACAGTCTCTACGAGCAGTACTTC
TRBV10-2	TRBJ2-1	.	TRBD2	CASSSLEGLAGEQFF	TGCGCCAGCAGTTCGCTTGAGGGACTAGCGGGGGAGCAGTTCTTC
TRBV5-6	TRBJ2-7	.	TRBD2	CASSLTGAGTSGMVQYF	TGTGCCAGCAGCTTGACGGGGGCCGGGACTAGCGGGATGGTGCAGTACTTC
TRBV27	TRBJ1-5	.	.	CASSSVGTANQPQHF	TGTGCCAGCAGTTCGGTGGGGACGGCAAATCAGCCCCAGCATTTT
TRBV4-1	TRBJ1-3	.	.	CASSPSPGSGNTIYF	TGCGCCAGCAGCCCCTCGCCGGGATCTGGAAACACCATATATTTT
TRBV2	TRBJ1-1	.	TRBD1	CAVQGVVGTEAFF	TGTGCCGTCCAGGGGGTGGTGGGCACTGAAGCTTTCTTT
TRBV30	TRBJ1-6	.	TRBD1	CAWRGDSLPNSPLHF	TGTGCCTGGAGGGGGGACAGCCTCCCGAATTCACCCCTCCACTTT
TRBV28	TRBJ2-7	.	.	CASSLMAYEQYF	TGTGCCAGCAGTTTAATGGCCTACGAGCAGTACTTC
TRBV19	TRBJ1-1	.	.	CASSRGTEAFF	TGTGCCAGTAGTCGGGGGACTGAAGCTTTCTTT
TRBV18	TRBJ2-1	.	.	CASSASSYNEQFF	TGTGCCAGCTCGGCAAGCTCCTACAATGAGCAGTTCTTC
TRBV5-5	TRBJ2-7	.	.	CASSFFGLQAYSYEQYF	TGTGCCAGCAGCTTTTTTGGTTTACAGGCCTACTCCTACGAGCAGTACTTC
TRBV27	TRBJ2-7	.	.	CASSLGSNYEQYF	TGTGCCAGCAGTCTAGGGTCGAACTACGAGCAGTACTTC
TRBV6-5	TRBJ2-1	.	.	CASSYSVANEQFF	TGTGCCAGCAGTTACTCGGTTGCCAATGAGCAGTTCTTC
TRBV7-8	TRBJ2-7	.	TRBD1	CASSQRTGFYEQYF	TGTGCCAGCAGCCAAAGGACAGGTTTCTACGAGCAGTACTTC
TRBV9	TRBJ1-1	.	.	CASSVGGRGEWEKAFF	TGTGCCAGCAGCGTAGGAGGCCGAGGAGAATGGGAAAAAGCTTTCTTT
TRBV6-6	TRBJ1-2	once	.	CASSYSNVNYGYTF	TGTGCCAGCAGTTACTCGAATGTTAACTATGGCTACACCTTC
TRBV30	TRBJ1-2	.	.	CACNAGAGYTF	TGTGCCTGTAACGCGGGAGCAGGCTACACCTTC
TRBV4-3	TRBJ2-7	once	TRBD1	CASSQDRDRTYEQYF	TGCGCCAGCAGCCAAGACCGGGACAGAACATACGAGCAGTACTTC
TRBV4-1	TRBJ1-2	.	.	CASSQDLENGYGYTF	TGCGCCAGCAGCCAAGATTTGGAAAACGGCTATGGCTACACCTTC
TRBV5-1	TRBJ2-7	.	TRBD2	CASSPGLAGFYEQYF	TGCGCCAGCAGCCCCGGACTAGCGGGATTCTACGAGCAGTACTTC
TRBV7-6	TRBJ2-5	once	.	CASSLLVGTSVLETQYF	TGTGCCAGCAGCTTATTGGTCGGCACATCGGTCTTAGAGACCCAGTACTTC
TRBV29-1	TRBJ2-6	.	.	CSVEGGSANVLTF	TGCAGCGTTGAAGGGGGATCGGCCAACGTCCTGACTTTC
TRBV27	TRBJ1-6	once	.	CASAFQGSNSPLHF	TGTGCCAGCGCTTTCCAGGGCTCTAATTCACCCCTCCACTTT
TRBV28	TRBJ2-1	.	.	CASSFRPDNEQFF	TGTGCCAGCAGTTTCCGGCCCGACAATGAGCAGTTCTTC
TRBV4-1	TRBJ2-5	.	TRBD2	CASSQPSGVEETQYF	TGCGCCAGCAGCCAACCTAGCGGGGTAGAAGAGACCCAGTACTTC
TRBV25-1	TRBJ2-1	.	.	CASSGDSTSYNEQFF	TGTGCCAGCAGTGGAGACAGCACCTCCTACAATGAGCAGTTCTTC
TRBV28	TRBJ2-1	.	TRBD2	CASREGAGGGAYEQFF	TGTGCCAGCAGAGAGGGAGCGGGCGGGGGGGCTTATGAGCAGTTCTTC
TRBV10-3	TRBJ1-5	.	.	CAISEEYGGNQPQHF	TGTGCCATCAGTGAGGAATATGGGGGCAATCAGCCCCAGCATTTT
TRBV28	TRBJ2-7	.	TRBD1	CASSQRQGVISYEQYF	TGTGCCAGCAGTCAGCGACAGGGGGTGATCTCCTACGAGCAGTACTTC
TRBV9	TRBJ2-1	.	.	CASSVQPHNPNNEQFF	TGTGCCAGCAGCGTACAGCCACACAATCCGAACAATGAGCAGTTCTTC
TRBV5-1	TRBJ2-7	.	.	CASSFGMLGEQYF	TGCGCCAGCAGCTTCGGTATGCTGGGCGAGCAGTACTTC
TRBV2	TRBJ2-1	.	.	CASRDPVADNEQFF	TGTGCCAGCAGGGATCCAGTGGCTGACAATGAGCAGTTCTTC
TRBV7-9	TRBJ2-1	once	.	CASSLVGVSYNEQFF	TGTGCCAGCAGCTTAGTAGGAGTCTCCTACAATGAGCAGTTCTTC
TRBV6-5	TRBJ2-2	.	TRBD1	CASSWTGGEGTGELFF	TGTGCCAGCAGTTGGACAGGGGGCGAGGGCACCGGGGAGCTGTTTTTT
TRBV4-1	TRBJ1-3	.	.	CASSQTQGRPSGNTIYF	TGCGCCAGCAGCCAAACCCAAGGACGTCCCTCTGGAAACACCATATATTTT
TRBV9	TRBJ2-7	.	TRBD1	CASSVGRGPPEQYF	TGTGCCAGCAGCGTCGGCAGGGGGCCTCCCGAGCAGTACTTC
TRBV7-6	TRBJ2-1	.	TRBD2	CASSTLAGAGNEQFF	TGTGCCAGCAGCACGCTAGCGGGAGCAGGCAATGAGCAGTTCTTC
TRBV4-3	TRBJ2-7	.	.	CASSQDHGSPYEQYF	TGCGCCAGCAGCCAAGATCACGGGTCTCCTTACGAGCAGTACTTC
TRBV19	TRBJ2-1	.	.	CASSIRGHNEQFF	TGTGCCAGTAGTATTAGGGGTCACAATGAGCAGTTCTTC
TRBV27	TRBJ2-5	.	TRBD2	CASSLLTSGRSVETQYF	TGTGCCAGCAGTTTACTCACTAGCGGGAGGTCGGTGGAGACCCAGTACTTC
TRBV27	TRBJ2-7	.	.	CASSPLTGAYEQYF	TGTGCCAGCAGTCCCTTGACTGGAGCCTACGAGCAGTACTTC
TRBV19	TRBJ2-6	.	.	CASSNQDSGANVLTF	TGTGCCAGTAGTAACCAGGACTCTGGGGCCAACGTCCTGACTTTC
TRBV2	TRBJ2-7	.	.	CASSEGDSAYEQYF	TGTGCCAGCAGTGAAGGGGACTCTGCCTACGAGCAGTACTTC
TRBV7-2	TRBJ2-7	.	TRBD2	CASSLRQLAGGPGEQYF	TGTGCCAGCAGCTTACGCCAACTAGCGGGAGGGCCGGGAGAGCAGTACTTC
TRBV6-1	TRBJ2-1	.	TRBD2	CASSEIGAGDEQFF	TGTGCCAGCAGTGAGATAGGGGCGGGAGATGAGCAGTTCTTC
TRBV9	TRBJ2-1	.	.	CASSVDLAYNEQFF	TGTGCCAGCAGCGTAGATTTAGCTTACAATGAGCAGTTCTTC
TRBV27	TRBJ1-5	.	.	CASSLSSNQPQHF	TGTGCCAGCAGTTTGTCTAGCAATCAGCCCCAGCATTTT
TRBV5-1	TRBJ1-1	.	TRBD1	CASSPLEGANTEAFF	TGCGCCAGCAGCCCTTTGGAGGGGGCGAACACTGAAGCTTTCTTT
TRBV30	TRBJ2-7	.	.	CAWTPDPGFSYEQYF	TGTGCCTGGACACCGGACCCGGGATTTTCCTACGAGCAGTACTTC
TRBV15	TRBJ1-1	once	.	CATSREVVGDTEAFF	TGTGCCACCAGCAGAGAAGTTGTAGGGGACACTGAAGCTTTCTTT
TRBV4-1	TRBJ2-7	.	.	CASSQGGATYEQYF	TGCGCCAGCAGCCAAGGAGGGGCCACCTACGAGCAGTACTTC
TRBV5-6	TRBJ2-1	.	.	CASSFGTAYNEQFF	TGTGCCAGCAGCTTCGGGACGGCTTACAATGAGCAGTTCTTC
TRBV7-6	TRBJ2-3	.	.	CASSLPAGGDSTDTQYF	TGTGCCAGCAGCTTACCAGCAGGCGGGGACTCGACAGATACGCAGTATTTT
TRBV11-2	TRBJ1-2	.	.	CASSLGRQGFGGYTF	TGTGCCAGCAGCTTAGGTCGCCAGGGTTTCGGTGGCTACACCTTC
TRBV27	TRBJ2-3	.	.	CASSDFQEITDTQYF	TGTGCCAGCAGTGACTTCCAGGAGATCACAGATACGCAGTATTTT